The entry below gives a single TCR beta chain sequence along with its context. Its cognate antigen is unknown. V shed 5 bases, J shed 6 bases, and the junction held 18 bases outside the gene matches. The CDR3 is 19 residues long. Germline CDR1 is SEHNR and CDR2 is FQNEAQ (reference sequence). MiXCR was run by TCRdb on the multiplex PCR reads, yielding one entry per CDR3 protein. The table has a few hundred thousand distinct CDR3 sequences, less than 45% seen once; the top ten hold 3.6%. The lymph nodes were axillary draining lymph nodes from breast cancer patients. The data were taken from a study of breast tumors, draining lymph nodes, adjacent tissues. Points from the study as a whole: That most tumor T cells come from lymph nodes remained unproven. The data were judged consistent with most tumor T cells coming from lymph node and expanding in tumor. Tumor and nontumor repertoires were significantly more similar in luminal-like than in basal-like breast cancer. Compared with lymph nodes, tumors were less diverse; compared with nontumor tissue, more.

The source material was axillary lymph node tissue. The J gene is TRBJ2-1, the V gene TRBV7-9; 11 bases are shared with TRBD2. The TCR originated in a female donor with breast cancer. Some clones in this sample may be carry-over from other donors' samples. This CDR3 reads CASSGLGSGRAMGLNEQFF. CDR3 nucleotide sequence: TGTGCCAGCAGCGGTTTGGGTAGCGGGAGGGCCATGGGCCTCAATGAGCAGTTCTTC.